The 21 T cell receptor beta chains below all came from one sample that was sequenced in a study of response to subunit inactivated influenza vaccine (dated by TCRdb to between 2018 and 2020). The method was RT-PCR. The reads were generated on an Illumina HiSeq 2500. TCRdb passed the public sequencing reads through fastp at Q25 and MiXCR, retaining productive beta sequences. Rows with a matching CDR3 protein are joined into one entry that keeps the most common DNA and genes. The sample yields 550,000 to 800,000 distinct CDR3 sequences; about 15% were counted once. The top ten hold more than 9% of the sample. The specimen was PBMCs from blood, collected 12 days after vaccination. Receptor source: a man aged 50 to 59 who received an inactivated influenza vaccine. Donor details come from another sample of the same person, matched by shared clones.

The chain couples TRBV5-1 to TRBJ1-4; 7 bases line up with TRBD1. The CDR3 extends over 17 amino acids. V trimming: 4 bases; J trimming: 0 bases; junction bases outside the gene matches: 9. Germline CDR1 and CDR2: SGHRS and YFSETQ. The CDR3 is CASSRTGQLATNEKLFF. The DNA for the CDR3 is TGCGCCAGCAGCAGGACGGGACAGCTTGCAACTAATGAAAAACTGTTTTTT.

This clonotype was seen many times. The rearrangement joins TRBV4-3 to TRBJ1-3, with a possible D match to TRBD1 (5 bases). The CDR3 is made up of 16 amino acids. Between the trimmed V and J ends, which lost 1 base and 3 bases, there was a span of 13 bases. Germline values: CDR1 LGHNA, CDR2 YSLEER. The CDR3 loop reads CASSQGARRGGNTIYF. CDR3 DNA sequence: TGCGCCAGCAGCCAAGGGGCTCGTAGGGGTGGAAACACCATATATTTT.

The table lists this clonotype with many counts. The chain uses TRBV12-3 or TRBV12-4 and TRBJ2-1, with 14 bases matching TRBD2. Trimming removed 6 bases from V and 6 bases from J; junction bases left unmatched: 4. This CDR3 has 15 amino acids. Here the CDR3 reads CASRPGLAGANEQFF. CDR3 bases: TGTGCCAGCAGGCCGGGACTAGCGGGGGCCAATGAGCAGTTCTTC.

This clonotype was detected once. V gene TRBV3-1 combines with J gene TRBJ2-7; 11 bases fit TRBD2. The trim removed 3 bases at V and 6 bases at J, leaving 7 bases unmatched. There are 15 residues in the CDR3. CDR1 is LGHDT and CDR2 is YNNKEL in the germline V gene (reference sequence). The CDR3: CASSQVAGGPVEQYF. In DNA, the CDR3 is TGTGCCAGCAGCCAGGTAGCGGGAGGGCCAGTCGAGCAGTACTTC.

There are a few counts of this clonotype. V usage is TRBV6-1 and J usage is TRBJ2-1, with a tentative D call TRBD1 (5 bases). V was shortened by 6 bases and J by 3 bases, with 12 bases between the two germline ends. The CDR3 is 14 amino acids. CDR1 and CDR2 from the germline V gene are MNHNS and SASEGT. The CDR3 DNA follows: TGTGCCAGCAGAGGGGCGCCCAGCTACAATGAGCAGTTCTTC. It codes for CASRGAPSYNEQFF.

This clonotype was detected many times. This chain joins TRBV2 and TRBJ1-2; D gene unclear. Trimming cost V 0 bases and J 7 bases, with 9 bases left between them. The CDR3 has 13 residues. Germline V gene sequence: CDR1 SNHLY, CDR2 FYNNEI. Here the CDR3 DNA reads TGTGCCAGCAGTGAAGCGCTTCAATCTGGCTACACCTTC. Translated, it gives CASSEALQSGYTF.

This clonotype occurred many times. This chain links TRBV4-3 with TRBJ1-5; D uncertain. The CDR3 sequence is 16 residues long. V gave up 1 base and J gave up 3 bases, with 13 bases separating them. Germline CDR1 and CDR2: LGHNA and YSLEER. The chain's CDR3 is CASSQAFLQTNQPQHF. The CDR3 DNA is TGCGCCAGCAGCCAAGCGTTTCTACAGACCAATCAGCCCCAGCATTTT.

This clonotype was detected only a few times. Given a much more abundant clone one base away, this may be a read error. The rearrangement links TRBV28 to TRBJ2-3; TRBD1 agrees at 7 bases. The trim removed 8 bases at V and 6 bases at J, leaving 14 bases unmatched. There are 15 residues in the CDR3. Looked up from germline, CDR1 is MDHEN and CDR2 is SYDVKM. DNA for the CDR3: TGTGCCAGCGGTACAACGGGGACAGTCGGTGATACGCAGTATTTT. Protein product: CASGTTGTVGDTQYF. Together with reference TRBV28 and TRBJ2-3, the CDR3 gives the full variable domain: DVKVTQSSRYLVKRTGEKVFLECVQDMDHENMFWYRQDPGLGLRLIYFSYDVKMKEKGDIPEGYSVSREKKERFSLILESASTNQTSMYLCASGTTGTVGDTQYFGPGTRLTVL.

This clonotype was observed a few times. This chain uses TRBV6-1 with TRBJ1-1; unclear D gene. V was clipped by 2 bases and J by 0 bases, with 4 bases between them. The CDR3 runs to 13 residues. The germline CDR1 and CDR2 sequences are MNHNS and SASEGT. The CDR3 here is CASSERVNTEAFF. For the CDR3, the DNA is TGTGCCAGCAGTGAAAGGGTGAACACTGAAGCTTTCTTT.

This clonotype occurred a few times. This chain uses TRBV7-2 with TRBJ2-5; 9 bases are a match to TRBD1. The length of the CDR3 is 13 residues. The ends lost 8 bases at V and 5 bases at J; junction bases unmatched: 6. CDR1 is SGHTA, CDR2 FQGNSA, per germline. DNA of the CDR3: TGTGCCAGCCCGACAGGGGGTGAGGAGACCCAGTACTTC. Translated: CASPTGGEETQYF. Full variable domain (missing parts from reference TRBV7-2 and TRBJ2-5): GAGVSQSPSNKVTEKGKDVELRCDPISGHTALYWYRQSLGQGLEFLIYFQGNSAPDKSGLPSDRFSAERTGGSVSTLTIQRTQQEDSAVYLCASPTGGEETQYFGPGTRLLVL.

This clonotype turned up a few times. This chain connects TRBV12-3 or TRBV12-4 to TRBJ2-3; a possible D gene is TRBD2 (5 bases). The V gene lost 1 base and the J gene lost 2 bases, with 13 bases spanning the gap. CDR3 size: 16 residues. This CDR3 reads CASSLGTGMVTDTQYF. The CDR3 DNA reads as TGTGCCAGCAGTTTAGGCACGGGAATGGTCACAGATACGCAGTATTTT.

This clonotype was detected only a few times. V gene TRBV11-2 combines with J gene TRBJ1-2, with D possibly matching TRBD1 (6 bases). V was cut by 1 base and J by 8 bases, with 14 bases left in between. The CDR3 totals 14 residues. Germline CDR1 SGHAT, CDR2 FQNNGV. In DNA form, the CDR3 reads TGTGCCAGCAGCTTAGCCGGGACAACGGCCGGCTACACCTTC. Residues: CASSLAGTTAGYTF.

This clonotype was picked up a small number of times. V gene TRBV5-5 combines with J gene TRBJ1-1; D unresolved. The length of the CDR3 is 15 residues. Germline V gene sequence: CDR1 SGHKS, CDR2 YYEKEE (reference sequence). Trimming removed 4 bases at V and 7 bases at J, with 20 bases between. CDR3 DNA: TGTGCCAGCAGCGCGATCTGGAGGGCCTCCCGTGAAGCTTTCTTT. Translation: CASSAIWRASREAFF.

The V gene is TRBV10-3, the J gene TRBJ2-2; TRBD2 might be the D (6 bases). This CDR3 is built from 13 residues. Trimming cost V 10 bases and J 1 base, with 10 bases left between them. Germline V gives CDR1 ENHRY, CDR2 SYGVKD. In nucleotides, the CDR3 is TGTGCCAGCGTTAGCGGGAACACCGGGGAGCTGTTTTTT. Translating gives CASVSGNTGELFF.

This clonotype was seen many times. DNA for the CDR3: TGCAGTGCTAGGGGGTATTGGGTCTCCGATGGCTACACCTTC. Amino acids: CSARGYWVSDGYTF. The V call is TRBV20-1, the J call TRBJ1-2, with D unresolved. This CDR3 spans 14 amino acids. The germline V gene encodes CDR1 DFQATT and CDR2 SNEGSKA (reference sequence). Trimming stripped 3 bases from V and 6 bases from J, with 17 bases between.

This clonotype came up a few times. The genes are TRBV12-3 or TRBV12-4 and TRBJ1-5, with D possibly being TRBD1 (6 bases). This CDR3 spans 16 amino acids. V was trimmed by 4 bases and J by 0 bases, leaving 13 bases between them. The DNA for the CDR3 is TGTGCCAGCAGTTCGACAGGCCTTTATAGCAATCAGCCCCAGCATTTT. It specifies CASSSTGLYSNQPQHF.

The chain uses TRBV11-2 and TRBJ2-3; a possible D gene is TRBD2 (5 bases). This CDR3 comprises 14 residues. Trimming removed 5 bases from V and 7 bases from J, with 16 bases in between. Germline values: CDR1 SGHAT, CDR2 FQNNGV. As DNA, the CDR3 is TGTGCCAGCAGCATCCGGACTCGCGGAAATACGCAGTATTTT. Its protein product is CASSIRTRGNTQYF.

This chain links TRBV5-1 with TRBJ2-2; 10 nucleotides align to TRBD1. CDR3 size: 17 residues. Trimming at V came to 4 bases and at J to 3 bases, leaving 9 bases not matched to a gene. Germline CDR1 reads SGHRS; CDR2 reads YFSETQ. CDR3 sequence: CASSAPDRGFHTGELFF. DNA of the CDR3: TGCGCCAGCAGCGCCCCGGACAGGGGGTTTCACACCGGGGAGCTGTTTTTT. The full variable domain, completed using reference TRBV5-1 and TRBJ2-2, is KAGVTQTPRYLIKTRGQQVTLSCSPISGHRSVSWYQQTPGQGLQFLFEYFSETQRNKGNFPGRFSGRQFSNSRSEMNVSTLELGDSALYLCASSAPDRGFHTGELFFGEGSRLTVL.

The chain combines TRBV3-1 with TRBJ2-7; D is ambiguous. The CDR3 runs 15 residues. Trimming shortened V by 3 bases and J by 0 bases, and 12 bases separated the two germline ends. Per germline, CDR1 LGHDT and CDR2 YNNKEL (reference sequence). CDR3 protein: CASSHYAALSYEQYF. CDR3 coding DNA: TGTGCCAGCAGCCACTATGCGGCACTCTCCTACGAGCAGTACTTC.

This clonotype came up once. V and J are TRBV3-1 and TRBJ1-1; D is ambiguous. V lost 0 bases to trimming and J lost 8 bases, with 7 bases between them. CDR3 size: 12 residues. CDR1 is LGHDT and CDR2 is YNNKEL in the germline V gene (reference sequence). In nucleotides, the CDR3 is TGTGCCAGCAGCCAAGATATCCGGGAAGCTTTCTTT. This translates into CASSQDIREAFF.

There are many counts of this clonotype. This chain links TRBV24-1 with TRBJ1-3; perhaps TRBD1 as D (6 bases). The V gene lost 2 bases and the J gene lost 2 bases, with 12 bases spanning the gap. The CDR3 covers 16 residues. The germline CDR1 and CDR2 sequences are KGHDR and SFDVKD. CDR3 protein: CATSDSKSGAGNTIYF. The CDR3 nucleotides are TGTGCCACCAGTGATTCGAAGTCAGGGGCTGGAAACACCATATATTTT.